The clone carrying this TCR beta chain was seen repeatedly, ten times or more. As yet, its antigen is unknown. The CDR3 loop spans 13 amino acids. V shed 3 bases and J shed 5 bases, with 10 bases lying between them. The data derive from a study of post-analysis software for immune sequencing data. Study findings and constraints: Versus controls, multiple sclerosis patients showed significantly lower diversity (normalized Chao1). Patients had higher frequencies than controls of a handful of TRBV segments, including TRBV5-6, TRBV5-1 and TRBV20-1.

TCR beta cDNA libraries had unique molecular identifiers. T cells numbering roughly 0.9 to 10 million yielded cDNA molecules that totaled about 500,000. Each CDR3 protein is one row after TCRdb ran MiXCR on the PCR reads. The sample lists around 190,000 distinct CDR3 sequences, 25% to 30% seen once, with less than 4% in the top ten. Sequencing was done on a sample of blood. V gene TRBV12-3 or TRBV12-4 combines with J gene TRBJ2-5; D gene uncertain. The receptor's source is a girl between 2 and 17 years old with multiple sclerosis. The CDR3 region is CASSFWAGETQYF. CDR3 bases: TGTGCCAGCAGTTTTTGGGCTGGGGAGACCCAGTACTTC.